This entry lists 12 T cell receptor beta chains sequenced from one sample in a study of OX40 agonist ivuxolimab in advanced cancers. Using immunoSEQ multiplex PCR, the repertoire was profiled, and TCRdb retains in-frame clones only, with some absent. The table includes 68,000 or so clones, 65% to 90% detected once. The sequencing used CD4+ or CD8+ T cells sorted from blood, collected in a trial of the OX40 agonist ivuxolimab. The receptors shown here come from an adult with an advanced solid tumor such as melanoma, head and neck, liver or kidney cancer.

The V gene is TRBV28, the J gene TRBJ2-7; D remains unclear. V shed 8 bases and J shed 2 bases, with 10 bases lying between them. Germline V gene lookup returns CDR1 MDHEN and CDR2 SYDVKM. This CDR3 has 12 residues. The CDR3 here is CASGDGPYEQYF. The CDR3 nucleotides are TGTGCCAGCGGGGATGGGCCCTACGAGCAGTACTTC. The full variable domain, its missing parts supplied by reference TRBV28 and TRBJ2-7, is DVKVTQSSRYLVKRTGEKVFLECVQDMDHENMFWYRQDPGLGLRLIYFSYDVKMKEKGDIPEGYSVSREKKERFSLILESASTNQTSMYLCASGDGPYEQYFGPGTRLTVT.

The J gene is TRBJ2-7, the V gene TRBV7-9, with 8 bases fitting TRBD1. The CDR3 consists of 16 residues. V lost 2 bases and J lost 3; bases outside the gene matches: 9. CDR1 SEHNR and CDR2 FQNEAQ come from the germline V gene (reference sequence). This CDR3 is CASSLFPGQGHYEQYF. The CDR3 DNA reads as TGTGCCAGCAGCTTATTCCCCGGACAGGGCCACTACGAGCAGTACTTC.

The J gene is TRBJ2-5, the V gene TRBV29-1; 8 bases map to TRBD2. This CDR3 has 12 residues. Germline assignment: CDR1 SQVTM and CDR2 ANQGSEA. V trimming: 3 bases; J trimming: 5 bases; junction bases outside the gene matches: 2. This CDR3 is CSVDGGAETQYF. CDR3 bases: TGCAGCGTTGACGGGGGGGCGGAGACCCAGTACTTC.

The V call is TRBV11-1, the J call TRBJ1-4; D unclear. Trimming cost V 8 bases and J 6 bases, with 7 bases left between them. Germline CDR1 reads SGHAT; CDR2 reads FQDESV (reference sequence). CDR3 length: 11 amino acids. CDR3 in DNA: TGTGCCAGCGCAAAAGATGAAAAACTGTTTTTT. Its protein is CASAKDEKLFF.

This chain links TRBV19 with TRBJ1-1; D might be TRBD1 (5 bases). Germline V lookup: CDR1 LNHDA, CDR2 SQIVND (reference sequence). This CDR3 contains 13 residues. Trimming pared 0 bases from V and 7 bases from J, leaving 9 bases between. For the CDR3, the DNA is TGTGCCAGTAGTATAGACAGGGCGGGTGAAGCTTTCTTT. Amino acid sequence: CASSIDRAGEAFF.

This clone occurred a few times. The gene calls are TRBV27 and TRBJ1-1; 8 bases agree with TRBD1. Per the germline V gene, CDR1 is MNHEY and CDR2 is SMNVEV (reference sequence). J was trimmed by 1 base and V by 5 bases; bases with no gene match: 18. The CDR3 has 19 residues. CDR3 protein: CASSVYRTAGDRGNTEAFF. In nucleotides, the CDR3 is TGTGCCAGCAGTGTTTATCGCACCGCGGGAGACAGGGGGAACACTGAAGCTTTCTTT.

This clone was counted between two and nine times. This chain joins TRBV10-3 and TRBJ1-2; TRBD1 matches 8 bases. Germline CDR1 is ENHRY and CDR2 is SYGVKD. Trimming at V came to 11 bases and at J to 7 bases, leaving 12 bases not matched to a gene. CDR3 size: 13 residues. The CDR3 sequence: CASRGDRFFGYTF. CDR3 DNA: TGTGCCTCGAGAGGGGACAGGTTTTTTGGCTACACCTTC.

The chain has TRBV7-6 and TRBJ2-6; possibly TRBD2 for D (5 bases). V was pared by 5 bases and J by 1 base, with 12 bases between. The CDR3 sequence is 16 residues long. Germline loops: CDR1 SGHVS, CDR2 FNYEAQ. The CDR3 here is CASSATSGSGANVLTF. The CDR3 coding sequence is TGTGCCAGCAGCGCAACCAGCGGTTCTGGGGCCAACGTCCTGACTTTC. Using reference TRBV7-6 and TRBJ2-6 for the parts outside the CDR3, the full variable domain is GAGVSQSPRYKVTKRGQDVALRCDPISGHVSLYWYRQALGQGPEFLTYFNYEAQQDKSGLPNDRFSAERPEGSISTLTIQRTEQRDSAMYRCASSATSGSGANVLTFGAGSRLTVL.

This chain uses TRBV5-1 with TRBJ1-1; maybe TRBD1 (5 bases). The ends were cut back, 8 bases at V and 0 bases at J, with 14 bases in the middle. The CDR3 runs 14 residues. Germline loops: CDR1 SGHRS, CDR2 YFSETQ. The chain's CDR3 is CASCQTDMNTEAFF. The CDR3 coding sequence is TGCGCCAGTTGCCAGACAGACATGAACACTGAAGCTTTCTTT. The full variable domain, rest sourced from reference TRBV5-1 and TRBJ1-1, is KAGVTQTPRYLIKTRGQQVTLSCSPISGHRSVSWYQQTPGQGLQFLFEYFSETQRNKGNFPGRFSGRQFSNSRSEMNVSTLELGDSALYLCASCQTDMNTEAFFGQGTRLTVV.

This clone was counted a single time. The rearrangement joins TRBV30 to TRBJ1-2, with unresolved D. The CDR3 sequence is 12 residues long. CDR1 is GTSNPN and CDR2 is SVGIG in the germline V gene (reference sequence). Trimming removed 2 bases at V and 4 bases at J, with 8 bases between. The CDR3: CAWSKGGYGYTF. Written as DNA, the CDR3 is TGTGCCTGGAGTAAGGGAGGCTATGGCTACACCTTC. Looking up the rest from reference TRBV30 and TRBJ1-2 gives the full variable domain: SQTIHQWPATLVQPVGSPLSLECTVEGTSNPNLYWYRQAAGRGLQLLFYSVGIGQISSEVPQNLSASRPQDRQFILSSKKLLLSDSGFYLCAWSKGGYGYTFGSGTRLTVV.

The gene calls are TRBV5-1 and TRBJ2-7; D is unclear. V lost 3 bases and J 0 bases, leaving 16 bases between the germline ends. Germline V lookup: CDR1 SGHRS, CDR2 YFSETQ. The CDR3 totals 16 residues. The CDR3 spells CASSSISSPSSYEQYF. The CDR3 coding sequence is TGCGCCAGCAGCTCGATAAGCTCCCCTAGCTCCTACGAGCAGTACTTC.

This clone showed up just a few times. J is TRBJ1-2 and V is TRBV9; D ambiguous. Germline V gene data show CDR1 as SGDLS and CDR2 as YYNGEE. The CDR3 totals 13 residues. Deletions cut 0 bases from V and 11 bases from J, with 14 bases between. The CDR3 protein is CASSVGSPWGYTF. The CDR3, as DNA: TGTGCCAGCAGCGTAGGGTCTCCCTGGGGTTACACCTTC.